These 9 T cell receptor beta chains originate from one sample sequenced in a study of patients and donors after allogeneic stem cell transplantation. TCRdb reprocessed the RT-PCR reads with MiXCR, giving one entry per CDR3 protein. The sample carries around 240,000 distinct CDR3 sequences, 13% to 15% recorded once. Sequencing input: blood, either unsorted or a sorted T cell fraction (not recorded which). Source of these receptors: a human donor who was either an allogeneic HSCT recipient or a stem cell or donor lymphocyte infusion donor (not recorded which). It is not recorded whose cells these are; they may come from a transplant donor.

This clonotype has at least ten counts. The chain employs TRBV28 and TRBJ1-2, with D possibly being TRBD1 (5 bases). Germline V gives CDR1 MDHEN, CDR2 SYDVKM. The CDR3 has 15 residues. Between the trimmed V and J ends, which lost 4 bases and 4 bases, there was a span of 16 bases. The CDR3 DNA is TGTGCCAGCAGTTCCCAGGGCGGGCATAGCTATGGCTACACCTTC. Its translation: CASSSQGGHSYGYTF.

This clonotype has just a few counts. The chain employs TRBV6-5 and TRBJ1-2; the match to TRBD1 covers 7 bases. Per germline, CDR1 MNHEY and CDR2 SVGAGI. The V and J ends lost 2 bases and 4 bases, in that order; junction bases with no gene match: 10. The CDR3 is 16 amino acids. The CDR3 sequence: CASSYLPGQSTYGYTF. The DNA for the CDR3 is TGTGCCAGCAGTTACCTACCGGGACAGAGCACCTATGGCTACACCTTC.

This clonotype was observed a few times. The chain is built from TRBV20-1 and TRBJ2-2, with D possibly TRBD2 on 5 matching bases. The CDR3 spans 14 residues. Trimming cost V 1 base and J 2 bases, with 8 bases left between them. Looked up from germline, CDR1 is DFQATT and CDR2 is SNEGSKA (reference sequence). CDR3 protein: CSARASLNTGELFF. The DNA of the CDR3 is TGCAGTGCTAGAGCTAGCCTTAACACCGGGGAGCTGTTTTTT.

This clonotype was counted between two and nine times. This rearrangement joins TRBV24-1 to TRBJ1-3; D is undetermined. Germline loops: CDR1 KGHDR, CDR2 SFDVKD. V shed 3 bases and J shed 7 bases, with 9 bases lying between them. This CDR3 is 13 amino acids long. The CDR3 here is CATSDRIGNTIYF. The CDR3 nucleotides read TGTGCCACCAGTGATCGGATCGGGAACACCATATATTTT.

This clonotype has a count of ten or more. The V gene is TRBV5-1, the J gene TRBJ2-7, with a possible D match to TRBD2 (6 bases). The CDR3 totals 15 residues. The V end lost 3 bases, the J end lost 7 bases, and 20 bases lay between the germline ends. Germline V gene lookup returns CDR1 SGHRS and CDR2 YFSETQ. The CDR3 sequence is CASSSSGTSGREQYF. In DNA, the CDR3 is TGCGCCAGCAGCTCCTCCGGGACCAGTGGGAGGGAGCAGTACTTC.

The sample holds a few counts of this clonotype. The chain uses TRBV12-3 or TRBV12-4 and TRBJ2-1; D remains ambiguous. V was pared by 2 bases and J by 7 bases, with 9 bases between. CDR3 length: 13 residues. The CDR3 loop is CASSLLAVNEQFF. In DNA, the CDR3 is TGTGCCAGCAGTTTACTGGCGGTTAATGAGCAGTTCTTC.

V is TRBV21-1 and J is TRBJ2-3; no DNA check was done on the table's D call, TRBD1. TRBV21-1 is shown as a pseudogene. This CDR3 contains 16 residues. CDR3 region: CASSHRWGRRTDTQYF. The CDR3 coding sequence is TGTGCCAGCAGCCATCGATGGGGACGACGCACAGATACGCAGTATTTT.

This clonotype was detected only a few times. This chain links TRBV15 with TRBJ1-2; 8 positions match TRBD1. The junction had 4 bases not matched to a gene; V was cut back by 3 bases and J by 1 base. The CDR3 is 15 amino acids. CDR1 and CDR2 from the germline V gene are LNHNV and YYDKDF (reference sequence). This CDR3 reads CATSRMDRDNYGYTF. DNA for the CDR3: TGTGCCACCAGCAGGATGGACAGGGATAACTATGGCTACACCTTC.

This clonotype was seen only a few times. CDR3 in DNA: TGTGCCAGCAGTTACCTCGGACAGGGGGCGTCGGCTTTCTTT. It encodes CASSYLGQGASAFF. The chain has TRBV6-5 and TRBJ1-1; 11 bases match TRBD1. Germline loops: CDR1 MNHEY, CDR2 SVGAGI. Trimming took 2 bases from V and 11 from J; bases not matched to a gene: 7. This CDR3 has 14 amino acids.